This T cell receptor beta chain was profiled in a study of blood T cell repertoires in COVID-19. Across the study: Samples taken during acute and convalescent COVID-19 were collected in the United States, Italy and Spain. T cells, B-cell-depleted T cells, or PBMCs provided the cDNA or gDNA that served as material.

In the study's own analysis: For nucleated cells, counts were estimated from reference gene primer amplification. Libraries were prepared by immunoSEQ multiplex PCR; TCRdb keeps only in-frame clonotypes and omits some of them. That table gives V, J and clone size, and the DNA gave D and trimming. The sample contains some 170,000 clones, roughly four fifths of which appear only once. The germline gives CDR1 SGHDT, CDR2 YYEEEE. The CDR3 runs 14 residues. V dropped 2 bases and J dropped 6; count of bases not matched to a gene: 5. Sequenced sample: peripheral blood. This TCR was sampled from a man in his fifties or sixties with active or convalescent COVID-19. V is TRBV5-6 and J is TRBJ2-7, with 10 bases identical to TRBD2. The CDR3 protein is CASSFASGSSEQYF. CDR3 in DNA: TGTGCCAGCAGCTTTGCTAGCGGGAGCTCCGAGCAGTACTTC.